Described below is a single T cell receptor beta chain sequence and its context. Original methodology: Amplification of reference gene primers was used by the study to estimate nucleated cell counts. Clones were sequenced by immunoSEQ multiplex PCR, and TCRdb holds only the in-frame ones, with some missing. Clone size and the V and J calls come from that table; the DNA yielded D and trimming. The table includes about 16,000 clones, around 90% detected once. The data derive from a study of blood T cell repertoires in COVID-19. Study-wide context: Some COVID-19 samples were acute and others convalescent; all came from the United States, Italy and Spain. The analysed material was cDNA or gDNA that came from T cells, B-cell-depleted T cells, or PBMCs.

This sequence originates from a human donor in a cohort sampled during active COVID-19. Sequencing was carried out using peripheral blood.

This chain's CDR3 is CAIWGRRDSTGELFF. The CDR3 nucleotides are TGTGCCATTTGGGGTCGCCGGGACTCCACCGGGGAGCTGTTTTTT. J is TRBJ2-2 and V is TRBV2, with D possibly TRBD2 on 6 matching bases. V was pared by 10 bases and J by 4 bases, with 19 bases between. This CDR3 is built from 15 residues. Germline values: CDR1 SNHLY, CDR2 FYNNEI.